One and the same sample provided the 7 T cell receptor beta chains below, sequenced in a study of a mutant IDH1 vaccine in newly diagnosed glioma. Sequencing used immunoSEQ multiplex PCR; TCRdb keeps in-frame clones, though not all of them. The sample records tens of thousands of clones, roughly 80% being singletons. Time point: baseline, week 1 (first vaccination visit). Sample treatment: pre-vaccination baseline after standard-of-care therapy. Sequenced material: PBMCs, taken from a glioma patient treated with radiotherapy, temozolomide or both. The receptors shown here come from a man aged 18-30 years with glioma.

V usage is TRBV4-3 and J usage is TRBJ2-7; 10 nucleotides match TRBD1. CDR3 size: 16 residues. V dropped 0 bases and J dropped 6; count of bases not matched to a gene: 8. Germline CDR1 and CDR2: LGHNA and YSLEER. CDR3 loop: CASSQDFDRGLFEQYF. The CDR3 DNA sequence: TGCGCCAGCAGCCAAGATTTCGACAGGGGGCTATTCGAGCAGTACTTC.

The V and J genes are TRBV2 and TRBJ2-2, with D hard to call. CDR1 SNHLY and CDR2 FYNNEI come from the germline V gene. Trimming shortened V by 0 bases and J by 1 base, and 15 bases separated the two germline ends. The CDR3 contains 18 residues. The CDR3 reads CASSEAPRWYLNTGELFF. The CDR3 region has the DNA TGTGCCAGCAGTGAAGCCCCCCGCTGGTATTTGAACACCGGGGAGCTGTTTTTT. Based on the CDR3 plus reference TRBV2 and TRBJ2-2, the full variable domain is EPEVTQTPSHQVTQMGQEVILRCVPISNHLYFYWYRQILGQKVEFLVSFYNNEISEKSEIFDDQFSVERPDGSNFTLKIRSTKLEDSAMYFCASSEAPRWYLNTGELFFGEGSRLTVL.

The J gene is TRBJ1-5, the V gene TRBV30, with D unclear. Looked up from germline, CDR1 is GTSNPN and CDR2 is SVGIG (reference sequence). V lost 0 bases and J lost 5, with 8 bases in between. There are 13 residues in the CDR3. CDR3 amino acids: CAWSVGQYQPQHF. The CDR3 nucleotides are TGTGCCTGGAGTGTAGGCCAATATCAGCCCCAGCATTTT.

The rearrangement uses TRBV27 and TRBJ2-7, with D possibly TRBD2 on 7 matching bases. Germline loops: CDR1 MNHEY, CDR2 SMNVEV (reference sequence). Trimming stripped 2 bases from V and 3 bases from J, with 11 bases between. The CDR3 contains 14 residues. The CDR3 DNA follows: TGTGCCAGCAGTTTAAGGGGGGGTTTCTACGAGCAGTACTTC. As protein: CASSLRGGFYEQYF.

This clone appeared a single time. The chain combines TRBV5-1 with TRBJ2-2; TRBD2 matches at 15 bases. Per germline, CDR1 SGHRS and CDR2 YFSETQ. Trimming removed 4 bases from V and 3 bases from J; junction bases left unmatched: 10. The CDR3 is made up of 19 amino acids. CDR3 coding DNA: TGCGCCAGCAGCCCCTGGACTAGCGGGAGGGCCTTTTACACCGGGGAGCTGTTTTTT. Translation gives CASSPWTSGRAFYTGELFF.

CDR3 in amino acids: CASSLGGRGNEQYF. As DNA, the CDR3 is TGTGCCAGCAGCTTAGGTGGGAGGGGAAACGAGCAGTACTTC. V is TRBV7-9 and J is TRBJ2-7; 7 bases match TRBD2. There are 14 residues in the CDR3. Germline V gene sequence: CDR1 SEHNR, CDR2 FQNEAQ (reference sequence). Unmatched junction bases numbered 5, after V lost 1 base and J lost 5 bases.

The chain carries TRBV6-5 and TRBJ1-4, with D possibly TRBD1 on 5 matching bases. The CDR3 runs to 15 residues. Germline V gives CDR1 MNHEY, CDR2 SVGAGI. The ends were cut back, 0 bases at V and 3 bases at J, with 8 bases in the middle. Written as DNA, the CDR3 is TGTGCCAGCAGTTACTCAGGGGCAGCTAATGAAAAACTGTTTTTT. Amino acids: CASSYSGAANEKLFF.